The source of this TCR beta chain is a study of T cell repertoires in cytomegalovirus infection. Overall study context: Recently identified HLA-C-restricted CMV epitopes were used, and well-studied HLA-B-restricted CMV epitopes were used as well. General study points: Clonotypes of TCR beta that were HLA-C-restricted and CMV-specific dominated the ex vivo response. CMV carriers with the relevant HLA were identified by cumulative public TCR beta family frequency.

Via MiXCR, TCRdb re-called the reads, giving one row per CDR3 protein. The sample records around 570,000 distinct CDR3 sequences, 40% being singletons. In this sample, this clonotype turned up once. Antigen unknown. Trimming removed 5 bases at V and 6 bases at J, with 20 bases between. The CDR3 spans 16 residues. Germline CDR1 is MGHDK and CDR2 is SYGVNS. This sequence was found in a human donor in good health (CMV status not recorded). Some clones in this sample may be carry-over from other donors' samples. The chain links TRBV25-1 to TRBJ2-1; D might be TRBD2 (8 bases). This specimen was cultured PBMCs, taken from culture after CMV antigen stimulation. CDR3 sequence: CASSLRGLAGPNEQFF. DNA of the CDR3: TGTGCCAGCAGTCTAAGGGGGCTAGCGGGCCCCAATGAGCAGTTCTTC.